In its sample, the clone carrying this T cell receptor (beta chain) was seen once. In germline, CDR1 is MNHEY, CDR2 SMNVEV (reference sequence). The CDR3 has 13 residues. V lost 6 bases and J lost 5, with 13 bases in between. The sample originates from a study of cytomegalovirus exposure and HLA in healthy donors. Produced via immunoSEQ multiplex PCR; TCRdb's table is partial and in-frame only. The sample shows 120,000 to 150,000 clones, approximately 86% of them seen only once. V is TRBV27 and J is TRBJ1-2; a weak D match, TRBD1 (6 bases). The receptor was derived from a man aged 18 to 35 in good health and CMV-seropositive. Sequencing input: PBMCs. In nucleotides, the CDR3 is TGTGCCAGCAGGGCGGGGGCTTGGTATGGCTACACCTTC. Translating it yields CASRAGAWYGYTF.